A single sample gave rise to the 16 T cell receptor beta chains below, sequenced in a study of blood T cell repertoires in COVID-19. The table came from immunoSEQ multiplex PCR; TCRdb's copy has only in-frame clones and leaves some out. The sample lists 140,000 to 150,000 clones; over 75% were seen once. The sequenced sample consisted of peripheral blood. Every receptor here comes from a human donor in a cohort sampled during active COVID-19.

The chain has TRBV25-1 and TRBJ2-4, with 10 bases fitting TRBD1. The CDR3 totals 17 residues. Germline values: CDR1 MGHDK, CDR2 SYGVNS. Germline trimming cut 10 bases from V and 0 bases from J; bases unmatched to any gene: 12. In nucleotides, the CDR3 is TGTGCCAACCGACAGGGGGCGGCTGTCCTAGCCAAAAACATTCAGTACTTC. It specifies CANRQGAAVLAKNIQYF.

The chain has TRBV18 and TRBJ2-7; 7 bases agree with TRBD2. The germline V gene encodes CDR1 KGHSH and CDR2 LQKENI. With V trimmed by 5 bases and J by 4 bases, 8 bases remained unmatched. This CDR3 is built from 14 residues. The CDR3 sequence: CASSTGGAFYEQYF. DNA of the CDR3: TGTGCCAGCTCAACGGGGGGTGCGTTTTACGAGCAGTACTTC.

The J gene is TRBJ2-7, the V gene TRBV7-2, with 7 bases fitting TRBD1. CDR1 and CDR2 from the germline V gene are SGHTA and FQGNSA. V lost 5 bases and J lost 2; bases outside the gene matches: 6. The CDR3 is 14 residues long. The CDR3: CASSPSGTAYEQYF. CDR3 nucleotide sequence: TGTGCCAGCAGCCCCTCCGGGACAGCCTACGAGCAGTACTTC.

In its sample, this clone was seen a few times. The rearrangement uses TRBV6-5 and TRBJ1-2; D might be TRBD1 (6 bases). V gave up 6 bases and J gave up 2 bases, with 7 bases separating them. This CDR3 has 12 residues. Germline V gene data show CDR1 as MNHEY and CDR2 as SVGAGI. The CDR3 sequence is CASRRGNYGYTF. As DNA, the CDR3 is TGTGCCAGCAGGAGGGGGAACTATGGCTACACCTTC.

This clone was seen only once. This chain connects TRBV5-1 to TRBJ2-4, with D unresolved. Germline loops: CDR1 SGHRS, CDR2 YFSETQ. The CDR3 extends over 15 amino acids. V lost 0 bases and J 1 base, leaving 8 bases between the germline ends. Here the CDR3 DNA reads TGCGCCAGCAGCTTGGAAACTCTCGCCAAAAACATTCAGTACTTC. It translates to CASSLETLAKNIQYF.

The chain couples TRBV7-2 to TRBJ2-1, with TRBD2 as a possible D gene (6 bases). CDR1 SGHTA and CDR2 FQGNSA come from the germline V gene. CDR3 length equals 13 residues. V lost 10 bases and J lost 6, with 16 bases in between. This CDR3 is CATRRGDGNEQFF. As DNA, the CDR3 is TGTGCCACGAGGCGGGGAGATGGCAATGAGCAGTTCTTC.

V usage is TRBV19 and J usage is TRBJ2-1; the match to TRBD2 covers 7 bases. Germline CDR1 is LNHDA and CDR2 is SQIVND (reference sequence). The J segment lost 7 bases and the V segment lost 7 bases, leaving 16 bases of the junction unmatched. This CDR3 has 16 residues. The CDR3 here is CASTQPTSSRFNEQFF. The CDR3 DNA reads TGTGCCAGTACCCAGCCGACTAGCTCCCGTTTTAATGAGCAGTTCTTC.

A note on this clone: Other DNA sequences from this sample encode an identical CDR3 as well. This sequence joins TRBV4-3 and TRBJ2-1; 7 positions agree with TRBD2. The CDR3 is made up of 15 amino acids. Per germline, CDR1 LGHNA and CDR2 YSLEER. The J segment lost 4 bases and the V segment lost 0 bases, leaving 3 bases of the junction unmatched. CDR3 in amino acids: CASSQEGGGYNEQFF. CDR3 nucleotide sequence: TGCGCCAGCAGCCAAGAGGGGGGGGGATACAATGAGCAGTTCTTC.

The chain joins TRBV11-3 to TRBJ1-1, with TRBD1 matching 9 bases. Trimming cost V 8 bases and J 4 bases; bases outside gene matches: 8. Germline V lookup: CDR1 SGHNT, CDR2 YENEEA. The CDR3 is made up of 14 amino acids. The CDR3 loop is CASSLDRGITEAFF. The CDR3 DNA is TGTGCCAGCTCGCTAGACAGGGGGATCACTGAAGCTTTCTTT.

The rearrangement uses TRBV5-1 and TRBJ2-5; 10 nucleotides agree with TRBD2. Looked up from germline, CDR1 is SGHRS and CDR2 is YFSETQ. With V trimmed by 3 bases and J by 2 bases, 4 bases remained unmatched. The CDR3 has 15 amino acids. The DNA of the CDR3 is TGCGCCAGCAGCTCACTAGCGGGGACACAAGAGACCCAGTACTTC. Its translation: CASSSLAGTQETQYF.

The chain couples TRBV30 to TRBJ2-5; no clear D. CDR3 size: 12 residues. V shed 5 bases and J shed 4 bases, with 11 bases lying between them. Looked up from germline, CDR1 is GTSNPN and CDR2 is SVGIG (reference sequence). CDR3 amino acids: CAWEELRETQYF. The CDR3 region has the DNA TGTGCCTGGGAAGAACTACGAGAGACCCAGTACTTC.

The chain couples TRBV21-1 to TRBJ1-1; the DNA was not compared with TRBD1, the D call given in the table. TRBV21-1 is termed a pseudogene. The CDR3 spans 18 residues. CDR3 amino acids: CASSKAAQGAQPNTEAFF. In DNA, the CDR3 is TGTGCCAGCAGCAAAGCAGCCCAGGGGGCCCAACCGAACACTGAAGCTTTCTTT.

With respect to this clone: Other DNA sequences within the sample encode an identical CDR3. V usage is TRBV5-1 and J usage is TRBJ2-3; D perhaps matches TRBD1 (6 bases). The V end was cut by 0 bases, the J end by 1 base, with 9 bases between. Germline V gene lookup returns CDR1 SGHRS and CDR2 YFSETQ. The CDR3 contains 15 residues. In DNA, the CDR3 is TGCGCCAGCAGCTTGGGTGGGGGCCGCACAGATACGCAGTATTTT. This sequence encodes CASSLGGGRTDTQYF.

CDR3 region: CASRSGQGLAEAFF. The CDR3 nucleotides read TGTGCCAGCAGATCTGGGCAGGGGTTGGCTGAAGCTTTCTTT. The chain has TRBV5-4 and TRBJ1-1; D might be TRBD1 (6 bases). Germline CDR1 SGHNT, CDR2 YYREEE (reference sequence). The length of the CDR3 is 14 residues. Trimming stripped 5 bases from V and 6 bases from J, with 17 bases between.

The chain links TRBV4-3 to TRBJ2-1; 10 nucleotides agree with TRBD2. Germline CDR1 is LGHNA and CDR2 is YSLEER. After removal of 1 base from V and 6 bases from J, the junction contained 12 bases not matched to a gene. This CDR3 contains 18 residues. CDR3 sequence: CASSQGLASGSKGNEQFF. DNA for the CDR3: TGCGCCAGCAGCCAAGGTTTGGCTAGCGGGAGTAAGGGCAATGAGCAGTTCTTC.

This clone was found once. The rearrangement joins TRBV3-1 (or the pseudogene TRBV3-2) to TRBJ1-5; 8 bases line up with TRBD1. The CDR3 spans 14 residues. Germline CDR1 is LGHDT and CDR2 is YNNKEL (reference sequence). The J segment lost 4 bases and the V segment lost 4 bases, leaving 3 bases of the junction unmatched. CDR3 amino acids: CASSRQGPNQPQHF. The CDR3 bases are TGTGCCAGCAGCCGACAGGGGCCTAATCAGCCCCAGCATTTT.